Listed below are T cell receptor beta chains from one sample, sequenced in a study of blood T cell repertoires in COVID-19. Measured with immunoSEQ multiplex PCR; TCRdb has only the in-frame clones, and not every one. The sample holds about 150,000 clones, approximately 80% seen once. Sequenced: peripheral blood. The receptors derive from a man aged 70-80 years who had recovered from COVID-19. CDR3s include the opening cysteine and the closing phenylalanine or tryptophan. Each record gives: V gene, clone size, D gene, J gene, CDR3 DNA, CDR3 protein. D genes are given only for firm matches. Size tells how often a clone was seen (once, few, many) or the class of an expanded clone, and some rows leave it out.

>TRBV6-2/TRBV6-3|.|.|TRBJ1-2
TGTGCCAGCAGTTACGGGAGCACCAATCAATGGGGCTACACCTTC
CASSYGSTNQWGYTF
>TRBV6-4|once|.|TRBJ1-6
TGTGCCACGTCTCGACAGGCCTATAATTCACCCCTCCACTTT
CATSRQAYNSPLHF
>TRBV20-1|once|.|TRBJ2-1
TGCAGTGCTAGTCCGGGAGAGCACAATGAGCAGTTCTTC
CSASPGEHNEQFF
>TRBV29-1|.|TRBD1|TRBJ1-1
TGCAGCGGAGAAGAAGGACAGGCCAACACTGAAGCTTTCTTT
CSGEEGQANTEAFF
>TRBV5-4|.|TRBD1|TRBJ2-5
TGTGCCAGCAGCTCCCAGGGGGCGTTACAAGAGACCCAGTACTTC
CASSSQGALQETQYF
>TRBV7-2|.|.|TRBJ2-1
TGTGCCACCCGTCGTGGGGGAGGTTTAAATGAGCAGTTCTTC
CATRRGGGLNEQFF
>TRBV29-1|few|.|TRBJ2-7
TGCAGCCCCGCGGAGGGGGCCTCGAGGGAGCAGTACTTC
CSPAEGASREQYF
>TRBV6-1|.|TRBD1|TRBJ2-5
TGTGCCAGCAGTGAAGTGGAAATCACCGACAGGGCCCAAGAGACCCAGTACTTC
CASSEVEITDRAQETQYF
>TRBV6-2/TRBV6-3|.|.|TRBJ1-5
TGTGCCAGCAGTTACGTAGGGGATCAGCCCCAGCATTTT
CASSYVGDQPQHF
>TRBV7-6|.|.|TRBJ2-3
TGTGCCAGCAGCACAGACACAGATACGCAGTATTTT
CASSTDTDTQYF
>TRBV10-2|few|TRBD2|TRBJ2-3
TGCGCCAGCAGTGAGAGCGGGAGAGGAGATACGCAGTATTTT
CASSESGRGDTQYF
>TRBV6-1|once|TRBD1|TRBJ2-7
TGTGCCAGCAGTGATCCGGGACAGGGCTACGAGCAGTACTTC
CASSDPGQGYEQYF
>TRBV5-1|.|TRBD2|TRBJ2-2
TGCGCCAGCAGCTTGGAAGCGGGACTCGGGGAGCTGTTTTTT
CASSLEAGLGELFF
>TRBV21-1|.|.|TRBJ2-5
TGTGCCAGCAGCAAAGAGGGAACAGGGGGCGAAGAGACCCAGTACTTC
CASSKEGTGGEETQYF
>TRBV11-3|few|.|TRBJ2-1
TGTGCCAGCAGCCCGGACTCCCATTTTGCCGAGCAGTTCTTC
CASSPDSHFAEQFF
>TRBV5-8|.|TRBD1|TRBJ1-5
TGTGCCAGCAGCTTGTCAGGGGGCAGTTTAAGCAATCAGCCCCAGCATTTT
CASSLSGGSLSNQPQHF
>TRBV10-1|.|.|TRBJ2-3
TGCGCCAGCAGCCGGGACTTGCGAACAGATACGCAGTATTTT
CASSRDLRTDTQYF
>TRBV7-9|once|.|TRBJ2-5
TGTGCCAGCACCAAAAAGGGAGGCCAAGAGACCCAGTACTTC
CASTKKGGQETQYF
>TRBV5-1|.|.|TRBJ2-1
TGCGCCAGCAGCCTCGGGGGGCCATCGGACAATGAGCAGTTCTTC
CASSLGGPSDNEQFF
>TRBV4-2|few|TRBD2|TRBJ2-7
TGTGCCAGCAGCCAAGGTGCGGGAGGGCCGGGCGAGCAGTACTTC
CASSQGAGGPGEQYF
>TRBV28|.|TRBD1|TRBJ2-7
TGTGCCAGCAGAGTACCGGGACAGGGGTCTAGGGAGCAGTACTTC
CASRVPGQGSREQYF
>TRBV7-2|.|TRBD1|TRBJ1-2
TGTGCCAGCAGCTTAGACGACAGGGTAATCTATGGCTACACCTTC
CASSLDDRVIYGYTF
>TRBV11-2|.|.|TRBJ1-4
TGTGCCAGCAGCTTAGGGCAGGGTAGGGGTGAAAAACTGTTTTTT
CASSLGQGRGEKLFF
>TRBV28|few|.|TRBJ1-2
TGTGCCAGCAGTTCTTCTCCGGTCCTCGCCTATGGCTACACCTTC
CASSSSPVLAYGYTF
>TRBV6-2/TRBV6-3|.|.|TRBJ2-1
TGTGCCAGCAGCACCACGAGGGCTTCCTACAATGAGCAGTTCTTC
CASSTTRASYNEQFF
>TRBV28|many|TRBD1|TRBJ1-3
TGTGCCAGCAGGAGACAGGGCTTGGGAAACACCATATATTTT
CASRRQGLGNTIYF
>TRBV7-9|.|.|TRBJ2-2
TGTGCCAGCAGCACTACCCAGGGGTTCGGGGAGCTGTTTTTT
CASSTTQGFGELFF